Below, 31 T cell receptor beta chains from the same sample are listed, as sequenced in a study of blood T cell repertoires in COVID-19. Assay: immunoSEQ multiplex PCR; the TCRdb copy retains only in-frame clones and omits some. This sample has more than 100,000 clones; approximately 88% occur once, and the top ten carry about 1.3%. The specimen sequenced was peripheral blood. These TCRs come from a man in his sixties with acute or convalescent COVID-19.

Notes on this clone: The sample has other DNA sequences that encode this CDR3 too. The chain links TRBV7-3 to TRBJ2-3; the D gene is possibly TRBD2 (5 bases). Germline CDR1 is SGHTA and CDR2 is FQGTGA. The CDR3 extends over 15 amino acids. Trimming removed 6 bases at V and 0 bases at J, with 13 bases between. The chain's CDR3 is CASSLDRGSTDTQYF. As DNA, the CDR3 is TGTGCCAGCAGTCTTGACCGGGGAAGCACAGATACGCAGTATTTT.

The gene calls are TRBV19 and TRBJ1-4, with 9 positions matching TRBD1. The V gene's germline CDR1 is LNHDA and CDR2 SQIVND (reference sequence). The V gene end was trimmed by 10 bases and the J gene end by 5 bases; junction bases not matched to a gene: 8. This CDR3 has 14 residues. The CDR3 region is CATQTGQGNEKLFF. CDR3 DNA sequence: TGTGCCACCCAGACGGGACAGGGAAATGAAAAACTGTTTTTT.

The V and J genes are TRBV6-5 and TRBJ1-2; D may be TRBD1 (5 bases). The ends were cut back, 2 bases at V and 4 bases at J, with 11 bases in the middle. Germline CDR1 is MNHEY and CDR2 is SVGAGI. The CDR3 is 14 residues long. The CDR3 region is CASSYSRVGYGYTF. The CDR3 coding sequence is TGTGCCAGCAGTTACAGCAGGGTAGGCTATGGCTACACCTTC.

The chain recombines TRBV18 with TRBJ1-4; tentatively, D is TRBD1 (5 bases). CDR3 length: 15 residues. CDR1 and CDR2 (germline): KGHSH, LQKENI. The V gene lost 2 bases and the J gene lost 3 bases, with 10 bases spanning the gap. The CDR3 loop reads CASSPEKGPNEKLFF. Written as DNA, the CDR3 is TGTGCCAGCTCACCAGAAAAGGGGCCTAATGAAAAACTGTTTTTT.

A few counts support this clone. This rearrangement joins TRBV9 to TRBJ2-3; D is perhaps TRBD1 (5 bases). Germline V lookup: CDR1 SGDLS, CDR2 YYNGEE. CDR3 size: 14 residues. Trimming shortened V by 8 bases and J by 4 bases, and 17 bases separated the two germline ends. The CDR3 bases are TGTGCCAGTAAGCGTAATATAGGGGCAGATACGCAGTATTTT. It translates to CASKRNIGADTQYF.

The chain carries TRBV4-1 and TRBJ2-3; D possibly corresponds to TRBD2 (5 bases). V lost 1 base and J 0 bases, leaving 14 bases between the germline ends. CDR1 and CDR2 from the germline V gene are MGHRA and YSYEKL. CDR3 length: 17 residues. CDR3 region: CASSQAQAARSTDTQYF. The DNA of the CDR3 is TGCGCCAGCAGCCAAGCCCAAGCGGCCCGAAGCACAGATACGCAGTATTTT.

The chain is built from TRBV29-1 and TRBJ1-1, with a tentative D call TRBD1 (6 bases). This CDR3 spans 16 amino acids. The germline V gene encodes CDR1 SQVTM and CDR2 ANQGSEA. V gave up 4 bases and J gave up 3 bases, with 21 bases separating them. This chain's CDR3 is CSVARSGGRADTEAFF. The CDR3 coding sequence is TGCAGCGTTGCACGGTCTGGGGGCAGGGCAGACACTGAAGCTTTCTTT. The full variable domain, completed using reference TRBV29-1 and TRBJ1-1, is SAVISQKPSRDICQRGTSLTIQCQVDSQVTMMFWYRQQPGQSLTLIATANQGSEATYESGFVIDKFPISRPNLTFSTLTVSNMSPEDSSIYLCSVARSGGRADTEAFFGQGTRLTVV.

The rearrangement uses TRBV28 and TRBJ2-3, with a tentative D call TRBD1 (6 bases). V was cut by 2 bases and J by 3 bases, with 12 bases left in between. Germline V CDR1 and CDR2: MDHEN, SYDVKM. The CDR3 has 15 residues. The CDR3 nucleotides read TGTGCCAGCAGTTTAGCTGGTCAGGGGACAGATACGCAGTATTTT. This translates into CASSLAGQGTDTQYF.

V is TRBV20-1 and J is TRBJ2-7, with 9 bases lining up with TRBD2. Germline loops: CDR1 DFQATT, CDR2 SNEGSKA (reference sequence). With V trimmed by 3 bases and J by 7 bases, 4 bases remained unmatched. This CDR3 has 12 amino acids. CDR3 nucleotides: TGCAGTGCTAGTAGCGGGAGTGGTGAGCAGTACTTC. This encodes CSASSGSGEQYF.

The chain joins TRBV5-1 to TRBJ2-1; maybe TRBD1 (7 bases). CDR1 and CDR2 (germline): SGHRS, YFSETQ. The V gene lost 4 bases and the J gene lost 4 bases, with 18 bases spanning the gap. The CDR3 contains 16 residues. CDR3 nucleotides: TGCGCCAGCAGCACCCGAGGGGGCGGGACTTACAATGAGCAGTTCTTC. Its translation: CASSTRGGGTYNEQFF.

The chain links TRBV5-1 to TRBJ2-5; D perhaps matches TRBD1 (6 bases). This CDR3 has 14 residues. Between the trimmed V and J ends, which lost 4 bases and 5 bases, there was a span of 15 bases. In germline, CDR1 is SGHRS, CDR2 YFSETQ. The CDR3 DNA is TGCGCCAGCAGCGTGTCGGGACACCCGGAGACCCAGTACTTC. This translates into CASSVSGHPETQYF.

The chain is built from TRBV7-7 and TRBJ2-7; 12 bases align to TRBD1. CDR3 length equals 17 residues. CDR1 is SSHAT, CDR2 FNYEAQ, per germline (reference sequence). V lost 2 bases to trimming and J lost 5 bases; unmatched junction nucleotides: 10. CDR3 in amino acids: CASSLKNCGTGGNEQYF. The DNA of the CDR3 is TGTGCCAGCAGCTTAAAAAATTGCGGGACAGGGGGCAACGAGCAGTACTTC.

The chain recombines TRBV7-8 with TRBJ1-3; D gene unclear. Germline V gives CDR1 SGHVS, CDR2 FQNEAQ. Trimming took off 1 base at V and 4 bases at J, with 8 bases between the two ends. The CDR3 sequence is 14 residues long. The CDR3 reads CASSLDNAGNTIYF. The CDR3 DNA is TGTGCCAGCAGCTTAGACAATGCCGGAAACACCATATATTTT.

The chain uses TRBV12-3 or TRBV12-4 and TRBJ2-4, with D possibly being TRBD2 (5 bases). The CDR3 sequence is 13 residues long. Trimming pared 4 bases from V and 9 bases from J, leaving 13 bases between. This chain's CDR3 is CASSSGSGVIQYF. The CDR3 nucleotides are TGTGCCAGCAGTTCGGGGAGTGGCGTCATTCAGTACTTC.

This clone was seen once. This chain joins TRBV5-1 and TRBJ2-7, with D maybe TRBD1 (6 bases). V was clipped by 4 bases and J by 0 bases, with 14 bases between them. Germline V gene sequence: CDR1 SGHRS, CDR2 YFSETQ. CDR3 length equals 15 residues. In DNA form, the CDR3 reads TGCGCCAGCAGCCCAGGGGCCCTCGACTCCTACGAGCAGTACTTC. Translating it yields CASSPGALDSYEQYF.

The V and J genes are TRBV12-5 and TRBJ2-5, with D perhaps TRBD1 (6 bases). The germline V and J ends were trimmed by 6 bases and 0 bases, with 8 bases remaining between them. The germline gives CDR1 LGHNT, CDR2 FRNRAP. This CDR3 region has 13 residues. The CDR3 sequence: CASGRDNQETQYF. The CDR3 DNA reads TGTGCTAGTGGCCGGGACAACCAAGAGACCCAGTACTTC.

This clone was recorded a few times. V and J are TRBV2 and TRBJ2-3; 12 bases are shared with TRBD2. Unmatched junction bases numbered 6, after V lost 6 bases and J lost 5 bases. This CDR3 spans 15 amino acids. In germline, CDR1 is SNHLY, CDR2 FYNNEI. The CDR3 here is CASRKLAGGGDTQYF. The CDR3 DNA follows: TGTGCCAGCAGAAAACTAGCGGGAGGAGGAGATACGCAGTATTTT.

The chain recombines TRBV6-5 with TRBJ2-7, with 10 positions matching TRBD1. CDR3 length: 15 amino acids. Trimming took 2 bases from V and 5 from J; bases not matched to a gene: 6. Germline lookup yields CDR1 MNHEY and CDR2 SVGAGI. The CDR3 nucleotides are TGTGCCAGCAGTTACCCGGGACAGGGGTCCAACGAGCAGTACTTC. Translating gives CASSYPGQGSNEQYF.

V is TRBV5-1 and J is TRBJ1-1; D perhaps matches TRBD1 (6 bases). The CDR3 sequence is 13 residues long. With 6 bases removed from V and 1 base from J, the gap between germline ends came to 10 bases. Germline CDR1 and CDR2: SGHRS and YFSETQ. CDR3 sequence: CASNPTGNTEAFF. The CDR3 DNA follows: TGCGCCAGCAACCCGACAGGGAACACTGAAGCTTTCTTT. The variable domain in full, with the rest retrieved from reference TRBV5-1 and TRBJ1-1, is KAGVTQTPRYLIKTRGQQVTLSCSPISGHRSVSWYQQTPGQGLQFLFEYFSETQRNKGNFPGRFSGRQFSNSRSEMNVSTLELGDSALYLCASNPTGNTEAFFGQGTRLTVV.

This clone was counted a single time. The CDR3 here is CASSQDLPSGIKNEQFF. For the CDR3, the DNA is TGCGCCAGCAGCCAAGATCTTCCTAGCGGGATCAAAAATGAGCAGTTCTTC. The chain joins TRBV4-1 to TRBJ2-1, with 9 positions matching TRBD2. V shed 0 bases, J shed 7 bases, and the junction held 10 bases outside the gene matches. The germline CDR1 and CDR2 sequences are MGHRA and YSYEKL. This CDR3 has 17 amino acids.

The sample holds one count of this clone. V is TRBV7-8 and J is TRBJ2-7; TRBD2 matches at 14 bases. Germline loops: CDR1 SGHVS, CDR2 FQNEAQ. J lost 3 bases, V lost 3 bases, and 1 base had no gene match. The CDR3 covers 15 residues. The CDR3 DNA reads as TGTGCCAGCAGCTTGGGACTAGCGGGGGACTACGAGCAGTACTTC. Protein sequence: CASSLGLAGDYEQYF.

This clone was detected a few times. As DNA, the CDR3 is TGTGCCAGCAGCCCCCGGGGAGAAAAGGGCAATCAGCCCCAGCATTTT. Its protein is CASSPRGEKGNQPQHF. This chain uses TRBV7-9 with TRBJ1-5; D is ambiguous. This CDR3 region has 16 residues. Trimming pared 5 bases from V and 2 bases from J, leaving 16 bases between. The V gene's germline CDR1 is SEHNR and CDR2 FQNEAQ (reference sequence).

The V call is TRBV29-1, the J call TRBJ2-2; no clear D. Germline V lookup: CDR1 SQVTM, CDR2 ANQGSEA. The length of the CDR3 is 13 residues. V lost 7 bases to trimming and J lost 2 bases, with 11 bases between them. The CDR3 DNA follows: TGCAGCGCGCCACAGAGCAACACCGGGGAGCTGTTTTTT. Its translation is CSAPQSNTGELFF.

The chain employs TRBV30 and TRBJ1-4; possible D gene TRBD1, 5 bases. Per germline, CDR1 GTSNPN and CDR2 SVGIG (reference sequence). The CDR3 is made up of 14 amino acids. V lost 4 bases, J lost 8 bases, and 17 bases lay in between. The DNA for the CDR3 is TGTGCCTGGACCCCGGGACCCGGGAGGGAAAAACTGTTTTTT. Translating gives CAWTPGPGREKLFF.

This clone was detected only a few times. The rearrangement joins TRBV5-1 to TRBJ2-7, with D maybe TRBD1 (6 bases). The CDR3 totals 13 residues. Germline V CDR1 and CDR2: SGHRS, YFSETQ. V was cut by 4 bases and J by 3 bases, with 11 bases left in between. The CDR3 region has the DNA TGCGCCAGCAGCCTGACAGGTGGCTACGAGCAGTACTTC. This gives the protein CASSLTGGYEQYF. Based on the CDR3 plus reference TRBV5-1 and TRBJ2-7, the full variable domain is KAGVTQTPRYLIKTRGQQVTLSCSPISGHRSVSWYQQTPGQGLQFLFEYFSETQRNKGNFPGRFSGRQFSNSRSEMNVSTLELGDSALYLCASSLTGGYEQYFGPGTRLTVT.

J is TRBJ2-5 and V is TRBV3-1 (or the pseudogene TRBV3-2); 12 bases match TRBD2. The germline V gene encodes CDR1 LGHDT and CDR2 YNNKEL (reference sequence). The CDR3 runs to 16 residues. V trimming: 4 bases; J trimming: 1 base; junction bases outside the gene matches: 4. The CDR3 sequence: CASSRGLAGIQETQYF. CDR3 nucleotide sequence: TGTGCCAGCAGCCGCGGACTAGCGGGGATCCAAGAGACCCAGTACTTC.

This clone was observed at least ten times. This chain joins TRBV6-5 and TRBJ1-6; no reliable D call. Germline CDR1 MNHEY, CDR2 SVGAGI. Trimming took off 6 bases at V and 1 base at J, with 4 bases between the two ends. This CDR3 has 13 amino acids. In DNA form, the CDR3 reads TGTGCCAGCAGGGCTTCCTATAATTCACCCCTCCACTTT. Translated: CASRASYNSPLHF.

The CDR3 region is CASSPREGPGSQPQHF. The CDR3 DNA sequence: TGTGCCAGCAGCCCAAGGGAGGGGCCTGGGAGTCAGCCCCAGCATTTT. V gene TRBV28 combines with J gene TRBJ1-5, with a weak D call TRBD1 (5 bases). Between the trimmed V and J ends, which lost 6 bases and 6 bases, there was a span of 21 bases. The CDR3 runs to 16 residues. Germline CDR1 and CDR2: MDHEN and SYDVKM.

The chain employs TRBV11-2 and TRBJ1-1; 8 bases align to TRBD1. CDR1 is SGHAT and CDR2 is FQNNGV in the germline V gene. The CDR3 extends over 16 amino acids. The ends lost 5 bases at V and 7 bases at J; junction bases unmatched: 15. The CDR3 DNA reads TGTGCCAGCAGCACAGGGGGGTGGGCCAGAAGCGATGAAGCTTTCTTT. This encodes CASSTGGWARSDEAFF.

This chain connects TRBV4-1 to TRBJ2-7; 7 bases map to TRBD1. V lost 0 bases and J lost 2; bases outside the gene matches: 4. The CDR3 has 15 residues. CDR1 and CDR2 from the germline V gene are MGHRA and YSYEKL. DNA for the CDR3: TGCGCCAGCAGCCAAGATAGGGGACAGACCTACGAGCAGTACTTC. This translates into CASSQDRGQTYEQYF.

The chain employs TRBV5-1 and TRBJ2-5; possibly TRBD2 for D (6 bases). CDR1 SGHRS and CDR2 YFSETQ come from the germline V gene. The CDR3 runs to 16 residues. With 5 bases removed from V and 3 bases from J, the gap between germline ends came to 20 bases. The CDR3: CASSRAGLSSKETQYF. The CDR3 bases are TGCGCCAGCAGTCGGGCTGGACTAAGCTCTAAAGAGACCCAGTACTTC. Drawing the rest from reference TRBV5-1 and TRBJ2-5, the complete variable domain is KAGVTQTPRYLIKTRGQQVTLSCSPISGHRSVSWYQQTPGQGLQFLFEYFSETQRNKGNFPGRFSGRQFSNSRSEMNVSTLELGDSALYLCASSRAGLSSKETQYFGPGTRLLVL.